The next 8 T cell receptor beta chains were all read from a single sample in a study of T cell responses to AZD1222 COVID-19 vaccine. Assay: immunoSEQ multiplex PCR; the TCRdb copy retains only in-frame clones and omits some. The repertoire has under 150,000 clones, under 90% of them found once; the top ten carry approximately 1.6%. Sequenced material: peripheral blood, taken 28 days after the second AZD1222 dose. The receptors stem from an adult who received the AZD1222 COVID-19 vaccine.

The V call is TRBV24-1, the J call TRBJ1-5, with D possibly matching TRBD1 (5 bases). V was pared by 5 bases and J by 4 bases, with 11 bases between. The CDR3 extends over 14 amino acids. Per germline, CDR1 KGHDR and CDR2 SFDVKD. CDR3 bases: TGTGCCACCAGTGGCGGGACTTCTAATCAGCCCCAGCATTTT. Protein sequence: CATSGGTSNQPQHF.

A note on this clone: At one end, the junction sequence differs from germline, possibly due to a read error. The chain has TRBV12-5 and TRBJ2-2; 10 bases align to TRBD1. CDR3 length: 17 residues. Germline-derived CDR1 and CDR2 are LGHNT and FRNRAP. The CDR3 spells CASGLQLGQGNPGELFF. CDR3 in DNA: TGTGCTAGTGGTTTGCAACTGGGACAGGGGAACCCCGGGGAGCTGTTTTTT.

This clone was detected only a few times. The chain's CDR3 is CASSQSGGGWETQYF. The CDR3 nucleotides are TGTGCCAGCAGCCAATCGGGAGGTGGGTGGGAGACCCAGTACTTC. The gene calls are TRBV28 and TRBJ2-5, with 7 bases matching TRBD2. The junction had 12 bases not matched to a gene; V was cut back by 6 bases and J by 5 bases. There are 15 residues in the CDR3. The germline V gene has CDR1 MDHEN and CDR2 SYDVKM.

The table lists this clone with a count of one. The gene calls are TRBV6-1 and TRBJ1-3; a weak D match, TRBD1 (6 bases). The CDR3 runs to 14 residues. In germline, CDR1 is MNHNS, CDR2 SASEGT. V lost 5 bases, J lost 0 bases, and 8 bases lay in between. CDR3 sequence (DNA): TGTGCCAGCAGTACAGGGAGCTCTGGAAACACCATATATTTT. This codes for CASSTGSSGNTIYF.

The CDR3, as DNA: TGTGCCAGTAGTATAGATCGGACGGGGACTTTGGATACGCAGTATTTT. This gives the protein CASSIDRTGTLDTQYF. V gene TRBV19 combines with J gene TRBJ2-3; perhaps TRBD2 as D (6 bases). The CDR3 covers 16 residues. The ends were cut back, 0 bases at V and 6 bases at J, with 16 bases in the middle. Germline V gene data show CDR1 as LNHDA and CDR2 as SQIVND (reference sequence). The variable domain in full, completed from reference TRBV19 and TRBJ2-3, reads DGGITQSPKYLFRKEGQNVTLSCEQNLNHDAMYWYRQDPGQGLRLIYYSQIVNDFQKGDIAEGYSVSREKKESFPLTVTSAQKNPTAFYLCASSIDRTGTLDTQYFGPGTRLTVL.

The V and J genes are TRBV6-1 and TRBJ1-1; perhaps TRBD1 as D (6 bases). The CDR3 runs to 14 residues. Germline V gives CDR1 MNHNS, CDR2 SASEGT. The ends were cut back, 5 bases at V and 3 bases at J, with 13 bases in the middle. The CDR3 DNA reads TGTGCCAGCAGTTATGGGGGGCAGGACACTGAAGCTTTCTTT. Its protein is CASSYGGQDTEAFF.

The chain is built from TRBV11-2 and TRBJ2-1; TRBD2 might be the D (6 bases). Looked up from germline, CDR1 is SGHAT and CDR2 is FQNNGV. This CDR3 spans 16 amino acids. Between the trimmed V and J ends, which lost 5 bases and 1 base, there was a span of 15 bases. The DNA of the CDR3 is TGTGCCAGCAGCCGAACGCGGGACTCATCCTACAATGAGCAGTTCTTC. Protein: CASSRTRDSSYNEQFF.

The chain employs TRBV28 and TRBJ1-2; weak D call: TRBD1 (5 bases). Germline V gives CDR1 MDHEN, CDR2 SYDVKM. Trimming stripped 5 bases from V and 0 bases from J, with 10 bases between. There are 14 residues in the CDR3. Here the CDR3 reads CASSPGAANYGYTF. In DNA form, the CDR3 reads TGTGCCAGCAGTCCCGGGGCCGCTAACTATGGCTACACCTTC.